Below are 14 T cell receptor beta chains sequenced from a single sample in a study of immune evolution from preneoplasia to lung adenocarcinoma. The method was immunoSEQ multiplex PCR; TCRdb's version includes in-frame clones alone and lacks a portion of them. The data show under 45,000 clones, approximately 79% seen once. The specimen was FFPE invasive lung adenocarcinoma tissue. The origin of the receptors is a person in their sixties or seventies with lung adenocarcinoma.

This chain links TRBV6-5 with TRBJ2-7; 9 bases agree with TRBD2. The J segment lost 4 bases and the V segment lost 2 bases, leaving 6 bases of the junction unmatched. This CDR3 is 15 amino acids long. The germline CDR1 and CDR2 sequences are MNHEY and SVGAGI. Written as DNA, the CDR3 is TGTGCCAGCAGTTACGACCCTAGCGGGGCTTACGAGCAGTACTTC. Encoded protein: CASSYDPSGAYEQYF.

The chain recombines TRBV9 with TRBJ1-5, with D unclear. Trimming stripped 0 bases from V and 0 bases from J, with 19 bases between. The CDR3 covers 19 residues. CDR1 SGDLS and CDR2 YYNGEE come from the germline V gene. CDR3 residues: CASSVAPRTSIHSNQPQHF. CDR3 in DNA: TGTGCCAGCAGCGTAGCTCCCAGGACGTCAATACATAGCAATCAGCCCCAGCATTTT. Supplemented by reference TRBV9 and TRBJ1-5, the full variable domain reads DSGVTQTPKHLITATGQRVTLRCSPRSGDLSVYWYQQSLDQGLQFLIQYYNGEERAKGNILERFSAQQFPDLHSELNLSSLELGDSALYFCASSVAPRTSIHSNQPQHFGDGTRLSIL.

For the CDR3, the DNA is TGTGCCAGCAGTGAGCGACAGGACAAGATAGAGACCCAGTACTTC. It codes for CASSERQDKIETQYF. The rearrangement links TRBV25-1 to TRBJ2-5, with D perhaps matching TRBD1 (6 bases). Germline CDR1 reads MGHDK; CDR2 reads SYGVNS. The CDR3 has 15 amino acids. The V end lost 3 bases, the J end lost 4 bases, and 15 bases lay between the germline ends.

This clone is deemed medium-sized. The sample contains more than one DNA sequence encoding this CDR3. This sequence joins TRBV19 and TRBJ1-2; no firm D call. The CDR3 consists of 13 residues. Trimming took 1 base from V and 5 from J, leaving 8 bases between them. Per germline, CDR1 LNHDA and CDR2 SQIVND (reference sequence). The CDR3 spells CASSIGQLYGYTF. The CDR3 DNA sequence: TGTGCCAGTAGTATAGGGCAGCTATATGGCTACACCTTC.

This chain joins TRBV7-6 and TRBJ2-3; D is possibly TRBD2 (6 bases). This CDR3 region has 16 residues. V dropped 5 bases and J dropped 0 bases, with 15 bases sitting between them. The germline gives CDR1 SGHVS, CDR2 FNYEAQ. CDR3 bases: TGTGCCAGCAGCCCCCAAGGAGGGCATAGCACAGATACGCAGTATTTT. Translating it yields CASSPQGGHSTDTQYF.

The rearrangement links TRBV28 to TRBJ2-1; perhaps TRBD1 as D (6 bases). The germline V gene encodes CDR1 MDHEN and CDR2 SYDVKM. The germline V and J ends were trimmed by 4 bases and 11 bases, with 12 bases remaining between them. The CDR3 covers 12 residues. The CDR3 loop is CASSSWGRQQFF. For the CDR3, the DNA is TGTGCCAGCAGTTCATGGGGGCGCCAGCAGTTCTTC. The variable domain in full, with the rest retrieved from reference TRBV28 and TRBJ2-1, is DVKVTQSSRYLVKRTGEKVFLECVQDMDHENMFWYRQDPGLGLRLIYFSYDVKMKEKGDIPEGYSVSREKKERFSLILESASTNQTSMYLCASSSWGRQQFFGPGTRLTVL.

The chain couples TRBV6-5 to TRBJ2-7; TRBD2 agrees at 10 bases. CDR1 and CDR2 (germline): MNHEY, SVGAGI. With 0 bases clipped from V and 7 bases from J, the junction kept 9 bases outside the gene matches. CDR3 length equals 16 residues. CDR3 loop: CASSYSALAGVGEQYF. CDR3 bases: TGTGCCAGCAGTTACTCGGCGCTAGCGGGAGTCGGTGAGCAGTACTTC.

This sequence joins TRBV6-5 and TRBJ2-1; no definite D call. Germline CDR1 is MNHEY and CDR2 is SVGAGI. Trimming left V 7 bases short and J 8 bases short, with 12 bases between. The CDR3 runs to 12 residues. CDR3 amino acids: CASILDRYEQFF. The CDR3 DNA follows: TGTGCCAGCATTCTAGATCGGTATGAGCAGTTCTTC.

V is TRBV27 and J is TRBJ2-3, with unresolved D. Germline CDR1 reads MNHEY; CDR2 reads SMNVEV (reference sequence). The CDR3 extends over 15 amino acids. V was shortened by 3 bases and J by 2 bases, with 12 bases between the two germline ends. Here the CDR3 DNA reads TGTGCCAGCAGTTTCTTTAACAGACACACAGATACGCAGTATTTT. This encodes CASSFFNRHTDTQYF.

The V and J genes are TRBV2 and TRBJ2-2; D ambiguous. V shed 6 bases and J shed 4 bases, with 6 bases lying between them. CDR3 length: 12 residues. Germline CDR1 is SNHLY and CDR2 is FYNNEI. The CDR3 sequence is CASSLLTGELFF. CDR3 nucleotides: TGTGCCAGCAGCCTCCTCACCGGGGAGCTGTTTTTT.

This clone is judged medium-sized. The CDR3 region is CASSLPRGGPGFF. In DNA, the CDR3 is TGCGCCAGCAGCTTGCCCCGCGGGGGCCCTGGTTTCTTT. This chain connects TRBV5-1 to TRBJ1-1, with D perhaps matching TRBD1 (6 bases). Germline-derived CDR1 and CDR2 are SGHRS and YFSETQ. Trimming pared 1 base from V and 13 bases from J, leaving 17 bases between. The CDR3 runs 13 residues.

The sample holds one count of this clone. The chain couples TRBV5-1 to TRBJ1-3; D not certain. Germline V gives CDR1 SGHRS, CDR2 YFSETQ. The CDR3 loop spans 16 amino acids. The V end was cut by 2 bases, the J end by 2 bases, with 14 bases between. The CDR3 nucleotides read TGCGCCAGCAGCTTCGCCTCAGCGAATACTGGAAACACCATATATTTT. Its translation is CASSFASANTGNTIYF.

V is TRBV7-3 and J is TRBJ2-1; 8 bases are a match to TRBD2. V lost 3 bases to trimming and J lost 2 bases; unmatched junction nucleotides: 9. The CDR3 is made up of 17 amino acids. The germline V gene encodes CDR1 SGHTA and CDR2 FQGTGA. The CDR3 DNA is TGTGCCAGCAGCTTGGATTCGGGAGGGCCTGCCTACAATGAGCAGTTCTTC. Encoded protein: CASSLDSGGPAYNEQFF.

The rearrangement uses TRBV15 and TRBJ1-2; D call uncertain. Trimming took off 5 bases at V and 2 bases at J, with 9 bases between the two ends. CDR3 size: 13 residues. In germline, CDR1 is LNHNV, CDR2 YYDKDF (reference sequence). The CDR3 reads CATSVDTNYGYTF. The CDR3 DNA sequence: TGTGCCACCAGCGTCGACACAAACTATGGCTACACCTTC.